This TCR beta chain was documented in a study of blood T cell repertoires in COVID-19. The overall study: The United States, Italy and Spain provided the acute and convalescent COVID-19 samples. T cells, B-cell-depleted T cells, or PBMCs provided the cDNA or gDNA that served as material.

Original processing methods: Cell counts per sample came from amplifying reference gene primers. The protocol was immunoSEQ multiplex PCR, while the TCRdb copy is restricted to in-frame clones and leaves out a portion. V, J and clone size reflect that table, while D and trimming were determined from the DNA. Of over 50,000 clones in the sample, about 78% were seen once. Germline loops: CDR1 LNHDA, CDR2 SQIVND (reference sequence). Between the trimmed V and J ends, which lost 3 bases and 6 bases, there was a span of 14 bases. The CDR3 has 14 residues. What was sequenced was peripheral blood. The chain links TRBV19 to TRBJ2-5, with D possibly TRBD1 on 6 matching bases. This receptor was taken from a man at least 80 years old with active or convalescent COVID-19. This CDR3 is CASSMIGGVKTQYF. CDR3 nucleotides: TGTGCCAGTAGTATGATTGGGGGCGTAAAGACCCAGTACTTC.